This TCR beta chain comes out of a study of shared clonotypes between healthy human individuals. The study, taken as a whole, reports: Larger estimated richness was generally seen in naive subsets than in memory subsets. Rarefaction showed that sequencing of sorted subsets was incomplete (despite large depth). Lower generation probabilities were found for non-shared clonotypes than for those shared by all four donors.

Concerning this clone: The antigen remains unidentified.

Profiling relied on immunoSEQ multiplex PCR, and the TCRdb table lists in-frame clones only, not all of them. Of 950,000 to 1,100,000 clones in the sample, around 78% are singletons; the top ten hold 0.61%. V was pared by 5 bases and J by 2 bases, with 7 bases of the junction left unmatched. Germline loops: CDR1 SGHTA, CDR2 FQGNSA. The length of the CDR3 is 15 residues. Sequencing used memory CD4+ T cells from PBMCs. Sample subset: CD45RA-negative fraction. This receptor was obtained from a man younger than 35 in good health. Some clones in this sample may be carry-over from other donors' samples. The V gene is TRBV7-2, the J gene TRBJ2-5; TRBD1 matches at 8 bases. The CDR3 spells CASSPRTGRQETQYF. CDR3 coding DNA: TGTGCCAGCAGCCCACGGACAGGGCGGCAAGAGACCCAGTACTTC. The whole variable domain, filled in from reference TRBV7-2 and TRBJ2-5, reads GAGVSQSPSNKVTEKGKDVELRCDPISGHTALYWYRQSLGQGLEFLIYFQGNSAPDKSGLPSDRFSAERTGGSVSTLTIQRTQQEDSAVYLCASSPRTGRQETQYFGPGTRLLVL.